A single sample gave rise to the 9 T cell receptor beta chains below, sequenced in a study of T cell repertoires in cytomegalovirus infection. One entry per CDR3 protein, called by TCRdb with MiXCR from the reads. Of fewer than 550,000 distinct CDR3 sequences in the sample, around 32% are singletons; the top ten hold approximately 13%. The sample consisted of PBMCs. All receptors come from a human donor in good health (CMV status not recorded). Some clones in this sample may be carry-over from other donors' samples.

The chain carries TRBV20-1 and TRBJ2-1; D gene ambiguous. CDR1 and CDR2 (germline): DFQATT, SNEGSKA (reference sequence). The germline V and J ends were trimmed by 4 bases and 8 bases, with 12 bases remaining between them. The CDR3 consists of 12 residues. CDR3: CSATPVSHEQFF. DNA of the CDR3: TGCAGTGCTACTCCAGTATCCCATGAGCAGTTCTTC.

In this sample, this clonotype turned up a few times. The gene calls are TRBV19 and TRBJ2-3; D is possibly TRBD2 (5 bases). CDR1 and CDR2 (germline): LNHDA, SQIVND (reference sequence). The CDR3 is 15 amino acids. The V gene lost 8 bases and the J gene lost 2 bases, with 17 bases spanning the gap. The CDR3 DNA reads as TGTGCCAGTGGAGGACCGGACTTACTCACAGATACGCAGTATTTT. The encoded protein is CASGGPDLLTDTQYF.

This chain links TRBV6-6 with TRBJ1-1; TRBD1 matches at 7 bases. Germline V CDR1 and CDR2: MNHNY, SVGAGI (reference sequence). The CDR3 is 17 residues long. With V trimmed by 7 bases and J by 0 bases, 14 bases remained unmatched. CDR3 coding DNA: TGTGCCAGCACCGAAGACCCCCCGGACAGGCTGAACACTGAAGCTTTCTTT. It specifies CASTEDPPDRLNTEAFF.

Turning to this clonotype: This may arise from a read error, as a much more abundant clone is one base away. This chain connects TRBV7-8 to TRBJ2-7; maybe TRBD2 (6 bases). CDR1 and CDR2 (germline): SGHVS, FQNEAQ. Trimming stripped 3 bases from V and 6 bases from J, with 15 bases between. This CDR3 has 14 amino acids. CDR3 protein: CASSLDGGSGEQYF. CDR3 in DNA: TGTGCCAGCAGCTTGGACGGGGGATCCGGCGAGCAGTACTTC.

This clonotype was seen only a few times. The CDR3, as DNA: TGTGCCAGCAGCTTAGTGGGTCAGGCCCAGTACTTC. Its translation: CASSLVGQAQYF. The chain couples TRBV7-9 to TRBJ2-5; no clear D. CDR1 is SEHNR, CDR2 FQNEAQ, per germline (reference sequence). Trimming stripped 1 base from V and 9 bases from J, with 9 bases between. The CDR3 covers 12 residues.

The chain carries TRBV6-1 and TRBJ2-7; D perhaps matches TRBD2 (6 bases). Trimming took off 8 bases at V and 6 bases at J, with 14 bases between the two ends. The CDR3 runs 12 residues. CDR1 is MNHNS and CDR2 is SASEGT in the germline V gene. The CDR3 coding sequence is TGTGCCAGCGCCCCGGGGGAGATCGAGCAGTACTTC. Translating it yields CASAPGEIEQYF.

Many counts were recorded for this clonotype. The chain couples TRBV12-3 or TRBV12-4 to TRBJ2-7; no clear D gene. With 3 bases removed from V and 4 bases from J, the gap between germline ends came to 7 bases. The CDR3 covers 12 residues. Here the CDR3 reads CASSLRSYEQYF. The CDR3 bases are TGTGCCAGCAGTTTGAGGAGTTACGAGCAGTACTTC.

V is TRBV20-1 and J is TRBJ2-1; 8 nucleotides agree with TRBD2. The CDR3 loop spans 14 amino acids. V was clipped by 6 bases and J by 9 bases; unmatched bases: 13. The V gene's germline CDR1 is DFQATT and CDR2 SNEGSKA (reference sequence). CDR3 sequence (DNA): TGCAGTGCGAAGAGCGGGGGCGCACCAAGTGAGCAGTTCTTC. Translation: CSAKSGGAPSEQFF.

For the CDR3, the DNA is TGTGCCAGCAGCGTCGCGGGGGGGCCAACAGAGACCCAGTACTTC. Amino acid sequence: CASSVAGGPTETQYF. The rearrangement uses TRBV9 and TRBJ2-5, with 9 bases aligning to TRBD2. This CDR3 is built from 15 residues. The ends lost 2 bases at V and 4 bases at J; junction bases unmatched: 6. Germline CDR1 reads SGDLS; CDR2 reads YYNGEE. Based on the CDR3 plus reference TRBV9 and TRBJ2-5, the full variable domain is DSGVTQTPKHLITATGQRVTLRCSPRSGDLSVYWYQQSLDQGLQFLIQYYNGEERAKGNILERFSAQQFPDLHSELNLSSLELGDSALYFCASSVAGGPTETQYFGPGTRLLVL.